These 12 T cell receptor beta chains were all obtained from the same sample, sequenced in a study of human CD4 T cells and Enterobacteriaceae. Generated by immunoSEQ multiplex PCR, the TCRdb table keeps only in-frame clones and is missing some. The sample holds approximately 1,100 clones; about 30% are singletons and the top ten take around a third. After roughly 6-7 days, proliferating activated T cells were FACS-sorted as CFSE-low CD25+ ICOS+ cells. Sorted memory CD4+ T cells were CFSE-labeled and cultured 2:1 with irradiated antigen-pulsed autologous monocytes. All CD4+ cells other than CD45RA+CCR7+CD95- naive cells were sorted as memory, over 95% pure. The sequenced sample was bacteria-reactive CD4+ T cells grown in culture. The subset here: CFSE-low proliferating memory CD4 T cells sorted after in vitro stimulation with a heat-inactivated bacterium or M. tuberculosis lysate. These receptors were obtained from a human donor in good health.

The rearrangement links TRBV7-2 to TRBJ1-1; TRBD1 agrees at 7 bases. The CDR3 loop spans 13 amino acids. The V gene end was trimmed by 0 bases and the J gene end by 8 bases; junction bases not matched to a gene: 3. Germline lookup yields CDR1 SGHTA and CDR2 FQGNSA. The CDR3: CASSLAEQGEAFF. CDR3 nucleotide sequence: TGTGCCAGCAGCTTAGCTGAACAGGGGGAAGCTTTCTTT.

This chain uses TRBV5-1 with TRBJ2-6, with D hard to call. Looked up from germline, CDR1 is SGHRS and CDR2 is YFSETQ. The CDR3 consists of 13 residues. The germline V and J ends were trimmed by 5 bases and 3 bases, with 6 bases remaining between them. CDR3 protein: CASSKDGANVLTF. CDR3 bases: TGCGCCAGCAGTAAGGATGGGGCCAACGTCCTGACTTTC.

The chain's CDR3 is CASSIRRGETGSSNEQFF. The CDR3 bases are TGTGCCAGTAGTATAAGGAGGGGGGAGACAGGGTCCAGCAATGAGCAGTTCTTC. The chain links TRBV19 to TRBJ2-1; perhaps TRBD1 as D (7 bases). CDR1 LNHDA and CDR2 SQIVND come from the germline V gene (reference sequence). Trimming took 2 bases from V and 6 from J, leaving 23 bases between them. This CDR3 spans 18 amino acids.

The chain carries TRBV5-6 and TRBJ1-4, with D hard to call. Germline V lookup: CDR1 SGHDT, CDR2 YYEEEE. The V end was cut by 7 bases, the J end by 0 bases, with 10 bases between. CDR3 size: 14 residues. Here the CDR3 DNA reads TGTGCCAGCTCCTTGGTTTCAACTAATGAAAAACTGTTTTTT. Its translation: CASSLVSTNEKLFF.

In its sample, this clone is medium-sized. V usage is TRBV27 and J usage is TRBJ1-1, with 10 bases matching TRBD1. The V gene end was trimmed by 0 bases and the J gene end by 5 bases; junction bases not matched to a gene: 9. The CDR3 is made up of 17 amino acids. Germline V lookup: CDR1 MNHEY, CDR2 SMNVEV (reference sequence). This CDR3 reads CASSLSTGTGVRTEAFF. DNA of the CDR3: TGTGCCAGCAGTTTATCAACCGGGACAGGGGTTCGAACTGAAGCTTTCTTT.

There are a few counts of this clone. The chain recombines TRBV6-1 with TRBJ2-7, with 10 bases identical to TRBD2. This CDR3 is 15 amino acids long. V shed 3 bases and J 6 bases; nucleotides not matched to a gene: 8. Germline V gene data show CDR1 as MNHNS and CDR2 as SASEGT. CDR3 sequence (DNA): TGTGCCAGCAGTGAGGTCTCTAGCGGGAGTGGCGAGCAGTACTTC. It yields the protein CASSEVSSGSGEQYF.

By frequency in the sample, this clone is medium-sized (0.01 to 0.1%). The sample contains more than one DNA sequence encoding this CDR3. The rearrangement joins TRBV30 to TRBJ1-2, with D hard to call. V was trimmed by 4 bases and J by 2 bases, leaving 8 bases between them. This CDR3 is 12 amino acids long. The germline CDR1 and CDR2 sequences are GTSNPN and SVGIG (reference sequence). As DNA, the CDR3 is TGTGCCTGGAAGGTCGGAAACTATGGCTACACCTTC. This encodes CAWKVGNYGYTF.

Judged by abundance, this clone is medium-sized. The chain couples TRBV10-1 to TRBJ2-3, with 13 bases identical to TRBD2. The V and J ends lost 6 bases and 2 bases, in that order; junction bases with no gene match: 11. Germline-derived CDR1 and CDR2 are WNHNN and SYGVQD (reference sequence). The CDR3 runs to 18 residues. This CDR3 is CASREGTSGTIYTDTQYF. The DNA for the CDR3 is TGCGCCAGCAGGGAAGGGACTAGCGGGACCATTTACACAGATACGCAGTATTTT.

This clone has a handful of counts. The rearrangement joins TRBV7-6 to TRBJ2-2; 8 bases align to TRBD1. V dropped 4 bases and J dropped 1; count of bases not matched to a gene: 5. Germline V gene sequence: CDR1 SGHVS, CDR2 FNYEAQ. CDR3 size: 16 residues. CDR3 nucleotide sequence: TGTGCCAGCAGCTCGCGTGGACAGGGGAACACCGGGGAGCTGTTTTTT. Translation gives CASSSRGQGNTGELFF.

This clone was seen more than once but under ten times. The J gene is TRBJ1-3, the V gene TRBV6-5; D perhaps matches TRBD1 (5 bases). CDR3 length: 15 residues. The V and J ends lost 8 bases and 4 bases respectively, with 18 bases between them. The germline gives CDR1 MNHEY, CDR2 SVGAGI. The CDR3 DNA sequence: TGTGCCAGCGGTGGAGGCAGGGTTGAAGGAAACACCATATATTTT. Protein: CASGGGRVEGNTIYF.

This clone ranks as large. V and J are TRBV30 and TRBJ2-3; D may be TRBD1 (8 bases). The CDR3 is 16 amino acids. The germline gives CDR1 GTSNPN, CDR2 SVGIG (reference sequence). The germline V and J ends were trimmed by 0 bases and 4 bases, with 17 bases remaining between them. The CDR3, as DNA: TGTGCCTGGAGTGTAAGGACAGGGAGGGGTCCAGATACGCAGTATTTT. Translating it yields CAWSVRTGRGPDTQYF.

This clone rates as medium-sized. The rearrangement joins TRBV27 to TRBJ2-5; possibly TRBD1 for D (6 bases). Germline V gene sequence: CDR1 MNHEY, CDR2 SMNVEV (reference sequence). The ends were cut back, 5 bases at V and 1 base at J, with 14 bases in the middle. The CDR3 sequence is 15 residues long. The CDR3 coding sequence is TGTGCCAGCAGTAAAAACCGGGACACCCAAGAGACCCAGTACTTC. Translation: CASSKNRDTQETQYF.